The rows below give T cell receptor beta chains drawn from one sample of a study of blood T cells in healthy people across ages. MiXCR, run by TCRdb on the 5' RACE reads, gives a single entry per CDR3 protein. The sample records some 860,000 distinct CDR3 sequences, more than 55% being singletons. The sequencing input was blood. All receptors come from a man aged 35 to 55 in good health. Each CDR3 is given with its conserved first and last residue. The order of the fields is clone size, CDR3 length, D gene, J gene, V gene, CDR3 protein, CDR3 DNA. The D gene is left open where the match is weak. Size values are once, few and many counts, or a class for expanded clones, and some rows have none.

>-|16|TRBD1|TRBJ2-7|TRBV7-9
CASSLSSGGAVAEQYF
TGTGCCAGCAGCTTATCATCAGGGGGCGCAGTGGCCGAGCAGTACTTC
>few|16|-|TRBJ2-1|TRBV7-9
CASSLALGITYNEQFF
TGTGCCAGCAGCTTAGCGCTCGGGATAACCTACAATGAGCAGTTCTTC
>-|16|-|TRBJ2-4|TRBV6-1
CASRKERRTPARIQYF
TGTGCCAGCAGGAAAGAGAGACGGACCCCGGCGCGCATTCAGTACTTC
>-|16|-|TRBJ2-5|TRBV6-1
CASSEVGGSGVETRYF
TGTGCCAGCAGTGAAGTAGGAGGGTCAGGGGTGGAGACCCGGTACTTC
>-|18|TRBD2|TRBJ2-5|TRBV5-1
CASSWQEAGLGLVETQYF
TGCGCCAGCAGCTGGCAGGAAGCGGGACTAGGTTTAGTGGAGACCCAGTACTTC
>-|13|-|TRBJ2-7|TRBV7-2
CASSRSGPYEQYF
TGTGCCAGCAGCCGATCCGGGCCCTACGAGCAGTACTTC
>-|15|TRBD1|TRBJ1-5|TRBV2
CASRSQGASNQPQHF
TGTGCCAGCAGATCACAGGGGGCTTCTAATCAGCCCCAGCATTTT
>-|14|-|TRBJ2-3|TRBV7-9
CASSHEVLPSTQYF
TGTGCCAGCAGCCATGAGGTATTGCCCAGTACGCAGTATTTT
>-|14|-|TRBJ2-7|TRBV10-2
CASSVLIEYYEQYF
TGCGCCAGCAGTGTCTTGATCGAGTACTACGAGCAGTACTTC
>few|13|-|TRBJ2-5|TRBV10-3
CAISEAGVETQYF
TGTGCCATCAGTGAGGCTGGGGTTGAGACCCAGTACTTC
>-|15|TRBD1|TRBJ2-4|TRBV6-1
CASNDRGTVKNIQYF
TGTGCCAGCAACGACAGGGGAACGGTCAAAAACATTCAGTACTTC
>-|13|-|TRBJ2-5|TRBV12-3/TRBV12-4
CASSQMAGETQYF
TGTGCCAGCAGCCAAATGGCGGGAGAGACCCAGTACTTC
>few|15|TRBD2|TRBJ2-3|TRBV19
CASKALAGDTDTQYF
TGTGCCAGTAAGGCACTAGCGGGAGACACAGATACGCAGTATTTT
>-|17|TRBD1|TRBJ2-7|TRBV6-1
CASSDTQHRGPSGEQYF
TGTGCCAGCAGTGACACACAGCACAGGGGACCCTCGGGCGAGCAGTACTTC
>few|17|-|TRBJ2-5|TRBV7-8
CASSLMGGRDYRETQYF
TGTGCCAGCAGCTTAATGGGGGGCAGGGACTATAGGGAGACCCAGTACTTC
>-|19|TRBD2|TRBJ2-3|TRBV12-3/TRBV12-4
CASSLLPGLAGERADTQYF
TGTGCCAGCAGTCTCTTACCGGGACTAGCGGGAGAGCGGGCAGATACGCAGTATTTT
>-|16|TRBD2|TRBJ2-1|TRBV7-8
CASSSVIAGGADEQFF
TGTGCCAGCAGCTCAGTCATCGCGGGGGGTGCCGATGAGCAGTTCTTC
>-|14|TRBD1|TRBJ2-5|TRBV20-1
CSARDRQGVGTQYF
TGCAGTGCTAGAGATCGCCAGGGGGTGGGGACCCAGTACTTC
>-|16|-|TRBJ2-6|TRBV24-1
CATSDTGSSGANVLTF
TGTGCCACCAGTGACACAGGTAGCTCTGGGGCCAACGTCCTGACTTTC
>few|16|TRBD1|TRBJ2-7|TRBV5-1
CASSQQTGTVKYEQYF
TGCGCCAGCAGCCAGCAAACCGGGACAGTCAAATACGAGCAGTACTTC
>few|14|-|TRBJ1-2|TRBV4-2
CASSQDSGGYGYTF
TGTGCCAGCAGCCAAGATAGCGGGGGTTATGGCTACACCTTC
>-|15|-|TRBJ1-5|TRBV20-1
CSAFDPGLGNQPQHF
TGCAGTGCTTTTGACCCGGGCCTGGGCAATCAGCCCCAGCATTTT
>-|15|-|TRBJ2-1|TRBV2
CASSEARASYNEQFF
TGTGCCAGCAGTGAAGCGCGGGCCTCCTACAATGAGCAGTTCTTC
>-|12|-|TRBJ2-3|TRBV11-2
CASSSEGSTQYF
TGTGCCAGCAGCTCCGAGGGGAGTACGCAGTATTTT
>-|16|TRBD1|TRBJ1-1|TRBV18
CASSPSRDRVGTEAFF
TGTGCCAGCTCACCTAGTAGAGACAGGGTGGGAACTGAAGCTTTCTTT
>few|15|-|TRBJ2-4|TRBV14
CASSHSGLRKNIQYF
TGTGCCAGCAGCCACTCAGGACTGCGTAAAAACATTCAGTACTTC
>few|17|-|TRBJ1-2|TRBV7-2
CASSLDVGGTRHYGYTF
TGTGCCAGCAGCTTAGATGTAGGGGGGACACGCCATTATGGCTACACCTTC
>-|15|-|TRBJ2-1|TRBV5-1
CASSLSTVQLNEQFF
TGCGCCAGCAGCTTGTCTACGGTCCAGCTCAATGAGCAGTTCTTC
>once|14|-|TRBJ1-2|TRBV4-3
CASSQSQENNGYTF
TGCGCCAGCAGCCAAAGTCAGGAAAATAATGGCTACACCTTC
>-|15|TRBD1|TRBJ2-5|TRBV28
CASRLPGQGAVEQYF
TGTGCCAGCAGACTCCCGGGACAGGGGGCGGTAGAGCAGTACTTC
>few|16|-|TRBJ2-3|TRBV7-2
CASSARSGLSTDTQYF
TGTGCCAGCAGCGCACGATCCGGGCTTAGCACAGATACGCAGTATTTT
>few|15|TRBD2|TRBJ2-5|TRBV7-8
CASSARTSGQETQYF
TGTGCCAGCAGCGCTAGGACTAGCGGGCAAGAGACCCAGTACTTC
>-|15|TRBD1|TRBJ2-5|TRBV27
CASSSVTGGAETQYF
TGTGCCAGCAGTTCTGTAACAGGGGGCGCGGAGACCCAGTACTTC
>-|13|-|TRBJ2-5|TRBV14
CASSQDGGRRQYF
TGTGCCAGCAGCCAAGATGGGGGGCGCCGACAGTACTTC
>-|15|-|TRBJ2-1|TRBV7-2
CASSLGVPRVNEQFF
TGTGCCAGCAGCTTAGGTGTACCAAGAGTCAATGAGCAGTTCTTC
>many|16|TRBD2|TRBJ2-5|TRBV4-3
CASSQGGLAGVETQYF
TGCGCCAGCAGCCAAGGAGGCCTAGCGGGAGTGGAGACCCAGTACTTC
>-|12|-|TRBJ2-5|TRBV29-1
CSVGEISETQYF
TGCAGCGTTGGGGAAATTAGTGAGACCCAGTACTTC
>-|13|TRBD2|TRBJ2-7|TRBV24-1
CATGAGEDYEQYF
TGTGCCACCGGAGCGGGAGAGGACTACGAGCAGTACTTC
>-|15|-|TRBJ2-5|TRBV7-9
CASSFYRVNRETQYF
TGTGCCAGCAGCTTTTACAGGGTGAATCGGGAGACCCAGTACTTC
>-|13|-|TRBJ2-7|TRBV28
CATQVGGGYEQYF
TGTGCCACCCAAGTAGGAGGAGGGTACGAGCAGTACTTC
>few|15|TRBD2|TRBJ2-1|TRBV7-2
CASSTGLAGYNEQFF
TGTGCCAGCAGCACCGGACTAGCGGGGTACAATGAGCAGTTCTTC
>few|14|-|TRBJ1-1|TRBV5-5
CASSLAHMNTEAFF
TGTGCCAGCAGCTTGGCGCACATGAACACTGAAGCTTTCTTT
>-|13|-|TRBJ1-6|TRBV10-2
CASSEDRNSPLHF
TGCGCCAGCAGTGAGGACAGGAATTCACCCCTCCACTTT
>many|13|-|TRBJ2-5|TRBV12-5
CASGTPGGETQYF
TGTGCTAGTGGTACCCCGGGCGGGGAGACCCAGTACTTC
>-|15|-|TRBJ1-2|TRBV4-1
CASSQVGRRSYGYTF
TGCGCCAGCAGCCAAGTGGGGCGGCGGAGCTATGGCTACACCTTC
>-|12|-|TRBJ2-7|TRBV20-1
CSARKTTYEQYF
TGCAGTGCACGCAAAACGACCTACGAGCAGTACTTC
>-|15|TRBD2|TRBJ2-1|TRBV7-7
CASSQTAGGRNEQFF
TGTGCCAGCAGCCAGACGGCGGGGGGTAGAAATGAGCAGTTCTTC
>few|16|TRBD1|TRBJ1-1|TRBV4-2
CASSQDRDRKNTEAFF
TGTGCCAGCAGCCAGGACCGGGACAGAAAGAACACTGAAGCTTTCTTT
>-|17|TRBD2|TRBJ2-1|TRBV11-3
CASSFSGGASGNNEQFF
TGTGCCAGCAGCTTTTCTGGTGGGGCTAGCGGGAACAATGAGCAGTTCTTC
>-|15|-|TRBJ2-7|TRBV4-3
CASSQDLARRWEQYF
TGCGCCAGCAGCCAAGACCTAGCTCGCCGGTGGGAGCAGTACTTC
>-|17|-|TRBJ2-6|TRBV9
CASSVVGRGAGANVLTF
TGTGCCAGCAGCGTCGTGGGCAGGGGCGCTGGGGCCAACGTCCTGACTTTC
>few|15|-|TRBJ2-5|TRBV5-1
CASSLVMQAQETQYF
TGCGCCAGCAGCTTGGTGATGCAGGCGCAAGAGACCCAGTACTTC
>-|13|TRBD1|TRBJ2-2|TRBV10-3
CATGTDNTGELFF
TGTGCCACCGGGACAGACAACACCGGGGAGCTGTTTTTT
>few|16|-|TRBJ2-1|TRBV7-2
CASSLGLAASYNEQFF
TGTGCCAGCAGCTTAGGGTTGGCCGCCTCCTACAATGAGCAGTTCTTC
>-|16|-|TRBJ1-2|TRBV6-5
CASSYSSPGEGYGYTF
TGTGCCAGCAGTTACTCATCACCAGGGGAGGGCTATGGCTACACCTTC
>few|21|TRBD2|TRBJ2-5|TRBV11-2
CASSFRGPRTSGSHKGETQYF
TGTGCCAGCAGCTTCAGAGGACCTAGGACTAGCGGGAGTCATAAGGGGGAGACCCAGTACTTC
>-|14|-|TRBJ2-7|TRBV6-6
CASNQGSNPYEQYF
TGTGCCAGCAACCAGGGTTCCAACCCCTACGAGCAGTACTTC